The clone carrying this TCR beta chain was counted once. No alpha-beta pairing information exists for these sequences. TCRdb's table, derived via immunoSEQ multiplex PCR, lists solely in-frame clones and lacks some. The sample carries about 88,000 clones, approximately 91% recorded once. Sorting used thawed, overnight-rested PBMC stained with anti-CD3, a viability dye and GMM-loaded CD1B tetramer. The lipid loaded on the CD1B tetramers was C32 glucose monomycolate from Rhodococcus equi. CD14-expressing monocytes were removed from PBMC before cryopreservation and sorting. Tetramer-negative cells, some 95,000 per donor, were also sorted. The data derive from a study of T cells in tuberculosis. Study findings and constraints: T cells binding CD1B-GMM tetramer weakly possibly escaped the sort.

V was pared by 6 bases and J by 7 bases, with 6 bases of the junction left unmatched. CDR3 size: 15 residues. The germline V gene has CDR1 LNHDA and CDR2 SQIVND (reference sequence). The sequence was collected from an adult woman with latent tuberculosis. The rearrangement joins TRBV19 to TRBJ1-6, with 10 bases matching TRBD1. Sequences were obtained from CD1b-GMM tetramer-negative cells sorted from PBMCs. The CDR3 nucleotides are TGTGCCAGTAGCGATGGGACAGGGGAAAATTCACCCCTCCACTTT. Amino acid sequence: CASSDGTGENSPLHF.